This TCR beta chain was documented in a study of somatic mutations in cytotoxic T cells in rheumatoid arthritis. Turning to the study itself: Selected T-cell populations stained with V beta antibodies were isolated by flow sorting to nearly 100% purity; these included V beta1+ cells subjected to TCRB sequencing. Findings and caveats of the study: The slight TRBV07 underrepresentation in rheumatoid arthritis patients was not adjusted for multiple comparisons. The study found CD8+ clonality increased with age in rheumatoid arthritis patients, not healthy controls.

This clone was recorded a few times. As yet, its antigen is unknown. This CDR3 region has 9 residues. The germline CDR1 and CDR2 sequences are SGHVS and FNYEAQ. Trimming pared 6 bases from V and 14 bases from J, leaving 10 bases between. Positive magnetic bead selection, which isolated the CD4+ and CD8+ cells, was followed by a flow cytometry check of purity. Clones were read by immunoSEQ multiplex PCR, and TCRdb kept only the in-frame ones, dropping some. The data contain about 15,000 clones, just under 85% of them singletons. The sequencing sample was made of CD8+ T cells sorted from blood. The rearrangement links TRBV7-6 to TRBJ1-1; D is unclear. This TCR was sampled from an adult with rheumatoid arthritis. Here the CDR3 DNA reads TGTGCCAGCAGACCCGAAGGGTTCTTT. This codes for CASRPEGFF.